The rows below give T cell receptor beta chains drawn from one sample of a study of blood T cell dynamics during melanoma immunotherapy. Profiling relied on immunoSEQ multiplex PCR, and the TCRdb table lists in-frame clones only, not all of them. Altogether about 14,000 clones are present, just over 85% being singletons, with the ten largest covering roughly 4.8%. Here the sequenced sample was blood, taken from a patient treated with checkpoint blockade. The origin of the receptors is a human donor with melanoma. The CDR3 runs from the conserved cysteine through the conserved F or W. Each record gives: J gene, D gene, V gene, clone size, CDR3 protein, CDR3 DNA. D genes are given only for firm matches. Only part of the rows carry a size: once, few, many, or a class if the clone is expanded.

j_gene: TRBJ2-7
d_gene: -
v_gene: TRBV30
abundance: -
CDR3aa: CAWSPYKYEQYF
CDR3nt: TGTGCCTGGAGTCCCTACAAGTACGAGCAGTACTTC

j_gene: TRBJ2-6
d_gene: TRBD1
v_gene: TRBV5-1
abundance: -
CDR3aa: CASSLAGTGQGGANVLTF
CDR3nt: TGCGCCAGCAGCTTGGCCGGGACAGGGCAGGGTGGGGCCAACGTCCTGACTTTC

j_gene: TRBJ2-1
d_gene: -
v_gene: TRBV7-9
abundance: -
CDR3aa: CASSWDFNEQFF
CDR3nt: TGTGCCAGCAGCTGGGATTTCAATGAGCAGTTCTTC

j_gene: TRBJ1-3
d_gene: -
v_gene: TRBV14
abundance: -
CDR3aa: CASSLAPPWNTIYF
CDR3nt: TGTGCCAGCAGCCTAGCCCCCCCATGGAACACCATATATTTT

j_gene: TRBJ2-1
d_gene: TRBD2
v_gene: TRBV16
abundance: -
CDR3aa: CASSQPSGRAQFRNEQFF
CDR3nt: TGTGCCAGCAGCCAACCTAGCGGGAGAGCCCAGTTCCGCAATGAGCAGTTCTTC

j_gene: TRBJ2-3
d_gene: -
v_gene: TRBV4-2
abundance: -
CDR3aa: CASSERTGKSVAGAHTQYF
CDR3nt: TGTGCCAGCAGCGAACGGACAGGGAAGTCTGTAGCGGGAGCACATACGCAGTATTTT

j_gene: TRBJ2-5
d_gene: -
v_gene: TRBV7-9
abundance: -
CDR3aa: CASSFRGGQQETQYF
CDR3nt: TGTGCCAGCAGCTTTAGGGGGGGACAGCAAGAGACCCAGTACTTC

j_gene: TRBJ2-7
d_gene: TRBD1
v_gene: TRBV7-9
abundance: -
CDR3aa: CASSPLDRAGYEQYF
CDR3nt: TGTGCCAGCAGCCCTTTAGACAGGGCTGGCTACGAGCAGTACTTC

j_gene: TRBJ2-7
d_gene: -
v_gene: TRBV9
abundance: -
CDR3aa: CASSSSNYEQYF
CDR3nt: TGTGCCAGCAGCTCTAGTAACTACGAGCAGTACTTC

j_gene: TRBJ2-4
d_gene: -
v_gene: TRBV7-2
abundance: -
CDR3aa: CASSLRIVGIQYF
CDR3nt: TGTGCCAGCAGCCTAAGAATCGTGGGCATTCAGTACTTC

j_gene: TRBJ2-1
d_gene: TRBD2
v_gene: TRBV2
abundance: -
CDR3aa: CASRRLAAYNEQFF
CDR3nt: TGTGCCAGCAGGAGACTAGCGGCTTACAATGAGCAGTTCTTC

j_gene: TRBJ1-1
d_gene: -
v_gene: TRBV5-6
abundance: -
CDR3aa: CASSLVRGETEAFF
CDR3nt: TGTGCCAGCAGCTTGGTACGCGGCGAGACTGAAGCTTTCTTT

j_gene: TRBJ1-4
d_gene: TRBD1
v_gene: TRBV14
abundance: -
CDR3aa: CASSLTGLSTNEKLFF
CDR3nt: TGTGCCAGCAGCCTGACAGGGCTGAGTACTAATGAAAAACTGTTTTTT

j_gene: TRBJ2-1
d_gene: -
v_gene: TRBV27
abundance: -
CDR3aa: CASSLPGGYEQFF
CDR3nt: TGTGCCAGCAGTTTACCGGGCGGCTATGAGCAGTTCTTC

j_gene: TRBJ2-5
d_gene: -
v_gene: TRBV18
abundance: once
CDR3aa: CASSPETGAEETQYF
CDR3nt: TGTGCCAGCTCACCAGAGACAGGAGCCGAAGAGACCCAGTACTTC

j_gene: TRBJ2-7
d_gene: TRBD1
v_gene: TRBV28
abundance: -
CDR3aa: CASSPWGQGKSYEQYF
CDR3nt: TGTGCCAGCAGTCCTTGGGGACAGGGGAAATCCTACGAGCAGTACTTC

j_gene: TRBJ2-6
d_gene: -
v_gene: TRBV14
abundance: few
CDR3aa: CASSQVGTGANVLTF
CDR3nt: TGTGCCAGCAGCCAAGTAGGGACTGGGGCCAACGTCCTGACTTTC

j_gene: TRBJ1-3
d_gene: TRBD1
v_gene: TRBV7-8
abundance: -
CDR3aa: CASSLGQGKTGNTIYF
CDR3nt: TGTGCCAGCAGCTTAGGACAGGGTAAAACTGGAAACACCATATATTTT

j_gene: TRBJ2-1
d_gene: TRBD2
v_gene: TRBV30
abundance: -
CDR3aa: CAWSVRGGPNNEQFF
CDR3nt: TGTGCCTGGAGTGTACGCGGGGGGCCAAACAATGAGCAGTTCTTC

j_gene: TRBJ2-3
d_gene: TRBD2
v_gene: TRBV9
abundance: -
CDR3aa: CASSVPTSGLTDTQYF
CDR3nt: TGTGCCAGCAGCGTACCGACTAGCGGGTTAACAGATACGCAGTATTTT

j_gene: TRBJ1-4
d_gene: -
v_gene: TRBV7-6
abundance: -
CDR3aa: CASSLEALSNEKLFF
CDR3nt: TGTGCCAGCAGCTTAGAAGCTCTCTCTAATGAAAAACTGTTTTTT

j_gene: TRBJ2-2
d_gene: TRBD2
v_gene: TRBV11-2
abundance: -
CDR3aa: CASSLGSGRTEHRGAVF
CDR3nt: TGTGCCAGCAGCTTAGGGAGCGGGAGGACTGAACACCGGGGAGCTGTTTTT

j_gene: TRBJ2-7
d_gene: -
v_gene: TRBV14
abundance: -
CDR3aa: CASSPLGGVGDEQYF
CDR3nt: TGTGCCAGCAGCCCGTTGGGGGGTGTCGGCGACGAGCAGTACTTC

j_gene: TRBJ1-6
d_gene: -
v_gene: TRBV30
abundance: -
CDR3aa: CAWSPRRGNSPLHF
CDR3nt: TGTGCCTGGAGTCCACGGCGCGGCAATTCACCCCTCCACTTT

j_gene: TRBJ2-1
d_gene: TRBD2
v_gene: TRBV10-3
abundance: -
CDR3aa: CAIKGLAGSNEQFF
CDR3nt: TGTGCCATCAAAGGACTAGCGGGATCCAATGAGCAGTTCTTC

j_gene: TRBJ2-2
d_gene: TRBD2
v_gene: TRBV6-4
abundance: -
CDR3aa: CASSDSTSGPNTGELFF
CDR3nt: TGTGCCAGCAGTGACTCTACTAGCGGGCCTAACACCGGGGAGCTGTTTTTT

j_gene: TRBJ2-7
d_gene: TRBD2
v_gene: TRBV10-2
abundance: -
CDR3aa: CASRPPTSGGTYEQYF
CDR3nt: TGCGCCAGCAGACCCCCGACTAGCGGAGGTACCTACGAGCAGTACTTC

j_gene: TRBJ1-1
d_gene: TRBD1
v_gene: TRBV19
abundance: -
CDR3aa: CASSIKGARPEAFF
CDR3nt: TGTGCCAGTAGTATAAAGGGGGCGAGACCTGAAGCTTTCTTT

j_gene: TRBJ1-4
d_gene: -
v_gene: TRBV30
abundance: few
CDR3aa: CAWSVAEKRFF
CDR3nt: TGTGCCTGGAGTGTTGCCGAGAAAAGGTTTTTT

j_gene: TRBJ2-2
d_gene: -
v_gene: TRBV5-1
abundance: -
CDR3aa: CASSSLPSDTGELFF
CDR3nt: TGCGCCAGCAGCTCCCTCCCATCCGACACCGGGGAGCTGTTTTTT

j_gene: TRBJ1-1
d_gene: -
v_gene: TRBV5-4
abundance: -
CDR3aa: CASSPGGARTNTEAFF
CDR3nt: TGTGCCAGCAGCCCCGGCGGGGCCCGAACCAACACTGAAGCTTTCTTT

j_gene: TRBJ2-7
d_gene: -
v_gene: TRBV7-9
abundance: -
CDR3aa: CASSLPGSHYEQYF
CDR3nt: TGTGCCAGCAGCTTACCAGGATCCCACTACGAGCAGTACTTC

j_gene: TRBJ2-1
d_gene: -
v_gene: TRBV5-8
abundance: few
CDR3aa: CASSPTTSSNEQFF
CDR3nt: TGTGCCAGCAGCCCAACCACTAGCAGCAATGAGCAGTTCTTC

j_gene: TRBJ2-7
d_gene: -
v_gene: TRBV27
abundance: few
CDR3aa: CASGTSLEQYF
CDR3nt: TGTGCCAGCGGGACCTCTCTCGAGCAGTACTTC

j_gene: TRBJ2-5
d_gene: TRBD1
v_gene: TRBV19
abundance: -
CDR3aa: CASSITGGRETQYF
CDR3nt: TGTGCCAGTAGTATCACAGGGGGTAGGGAGACCCAGTACTTC

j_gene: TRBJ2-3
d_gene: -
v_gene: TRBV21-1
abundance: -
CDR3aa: CASSKVGGSTDTQYF
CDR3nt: TGTGCCAGCAGCAAAGTGGGTGGAAGCACAGATACGCAGTATTTT

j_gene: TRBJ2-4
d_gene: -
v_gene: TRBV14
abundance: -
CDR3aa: CASSQDYNQYF
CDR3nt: TGTGCCAGCAGCCAAGACTATAATCAGTACTTC

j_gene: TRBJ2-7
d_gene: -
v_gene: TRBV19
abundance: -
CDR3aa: CASKSGEDYEQYF
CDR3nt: TGTGCCAGTAAATCGGGGGAGGATTACGAGCAGTACTTC

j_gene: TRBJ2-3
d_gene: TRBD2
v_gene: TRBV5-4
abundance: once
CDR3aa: CASRSWTSGRVDTQYF
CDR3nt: TGTGCCAGCAGGTCCTGGACTAGCGGGAGAGTTGATACGCAGTATTTT

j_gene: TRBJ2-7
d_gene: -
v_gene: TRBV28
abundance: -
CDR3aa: CASMGRVDEQYF
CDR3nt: TGTGCCAGCATGGGAAGGGTCGACGAGCAGTACTTC

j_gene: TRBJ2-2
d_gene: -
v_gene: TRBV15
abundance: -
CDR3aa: CATSRDRDRRTGELFF
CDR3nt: TGTGCCACCAGCAGAGATCGTGACAGGAGGACCGGGGAGCTGTTTTTT

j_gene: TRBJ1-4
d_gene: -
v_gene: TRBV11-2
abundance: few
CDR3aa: CASSLDLGGTEKLFF
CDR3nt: TGTGCCAGCAGCTTAGATCTCGGGGGTACTGAAAAACTGTTTTTT

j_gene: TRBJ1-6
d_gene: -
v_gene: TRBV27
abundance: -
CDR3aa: CASRPTVLNSPLHF
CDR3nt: TGTGCCAGCAGGCCGACGGTTCTCAATTCACCCCTCCACTTT

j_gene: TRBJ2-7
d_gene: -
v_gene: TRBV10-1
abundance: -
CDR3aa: CASSEAWTPSSYEQYF
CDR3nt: TGCGCCAGCAGTGAGGCATGGACCCCGAGCTCCTACGAGCAGTACTTC

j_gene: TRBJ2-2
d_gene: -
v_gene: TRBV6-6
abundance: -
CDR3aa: CASIPTGVVSGELFF
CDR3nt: TGTGCCAGCATCCCTACGGGAGTGGTGTCCGGGGAGCTGTTTTTT

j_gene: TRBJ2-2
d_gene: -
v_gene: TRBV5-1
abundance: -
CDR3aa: CASSLSGPETGELFF
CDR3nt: TGCGCCAGCAGTTTATCGGGACCGGAGACCGGGGAGCTGTTTTTT

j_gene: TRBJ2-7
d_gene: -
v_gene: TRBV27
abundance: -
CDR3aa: CARTAPLNYEQYF
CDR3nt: TGTGCCAGGACAGCACCTTTAAATTACGAGCAGTACTTC

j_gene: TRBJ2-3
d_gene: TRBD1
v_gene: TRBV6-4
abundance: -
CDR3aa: CASSRTGDTDTQYF
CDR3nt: TGTGCCAGCAGCAGGACAGGGGACACAGATACGCAGTATTTT

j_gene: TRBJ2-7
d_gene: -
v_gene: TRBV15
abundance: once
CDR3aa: CATSRAIFYEQYF
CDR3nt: TGTGCCACCAGCAGAGCGATCTTTTACGAGCAGTACTTC

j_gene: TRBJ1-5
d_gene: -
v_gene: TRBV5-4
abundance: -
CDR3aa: CASSLQGNNQPQHF
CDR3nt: TGTGCCAGCAGCCTACAGGGAAACAATCAGCCCCAGCATTTT

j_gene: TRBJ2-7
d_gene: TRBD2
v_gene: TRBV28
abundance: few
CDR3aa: CASSLWELAGGPGEQYF
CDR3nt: TGTGCCAGCAGTTTATGGGAGCTAGCGGGAGGGCCGGGCGAGCAGTACTTC

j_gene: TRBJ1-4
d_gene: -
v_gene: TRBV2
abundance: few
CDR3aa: CASSVAGMNEKLFF
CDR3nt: TGTGCCAGCAGTGTTGCCGGAATGAATGAAAAACTGTTTTTT

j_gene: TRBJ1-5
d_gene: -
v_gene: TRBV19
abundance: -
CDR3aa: CASSTEGSEIYNQPQHF
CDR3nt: TGTGCCAGTAGTACAGAGGGTTCCGAAATATACAATCAGCCCCAGCATTTT

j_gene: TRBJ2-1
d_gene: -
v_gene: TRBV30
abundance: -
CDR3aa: CAWSVTGEQFF
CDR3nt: TGTGCCTGGAGTGTGACGGGTGAGCAGTTCTTC

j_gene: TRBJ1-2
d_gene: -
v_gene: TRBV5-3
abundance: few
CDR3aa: CARSPSTF
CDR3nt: TGTGCCAGAAGCCCGTCCACCTTC